The 9 T cell receptor beta chains below come from one sample, sequenced in a study of T cells in Graves' hyperthyroidism and ophthalmopathy. The source material, RNA transcripts, was used to amplify TCR beta CDR3 regions. In the first-round RT-PCR of the TCR CDR3, the HTBI primer set was used. TCRdb itself ran the multiplex PCR reads through MiXCR, one entry per CDR3 protein. The table lists about 290,000 distinct CDR3 sequences, 10% to 15% of them singletons. The sequenced material came from blood. The receptors come from a woman in her thirties with Graves' hyperthyroidism that later progressed to Graves' ophthalmopathy.

The chain uses TRBV9 and TRBJ2-2; 7 bases fit TRBD1. Trimming cost V 2 bases and J 5 bases; bases outside gene matches: 6. Germline V gene data show CDR1 as SGDLS and CDR2 as YYNGEE. The CDR3 extends over 15 amino acids. In DNA, the CDR3 is TGTGCCAGCAGCGTGGGGGTACAGGGGACCGGGGAGCTGTTTTTT. Amino acids: CASSVGVQGTGELFF.

This clonotype was counted ten times or more. The chain recombines TRBV11-2 with TRBJ2-1, with no clear D. V was clipped by 5 bases and J by 5 bases, with 16 bases between them. This CDR3 comprises 15 residues. The germline V gene encodes CDR1 SGHAT and CDR2 FQNNGV. In DNA form, the CDR3 reads TGTGCCAGCAGCCGTGAGCTGGCCACCAACAATGAGCAGTTCTTC. Amino acid sequence: CASSRELATNNEQFF. The variable domain in full, completed from reference TRBV11-2 and TRBJ2-1, reads EAGVAQSPRYKIIEKRQSVAFWCNPISGHATLYWYQQILGQGPKLLIQFQNNGVVDDSQLPKDRFSAERLKGVDSTLKIQPAKLEDSAVYLCASSRELATNNEQFFGPGTRLTVL.

On this clonotype itself: A much larger clonotype is one base distant, so this may be a read error. The rearrangement links TRBV9 to TRBJ2-3; the D gene is possibly TRBD2 (6 bases). Germline V gives CDR1 SGDLS, CDR2 YYNGEE. The CDR3 length is 15 residues. Trimming cost V 0 bases and J 10 bases, with 18 bases left between them. The CDR3 region is CASSVAGARLDAQYF. The DNA for the CDR3 is TGTGCCAGCAGCGTAGCGGGAGCACGATTGGATGCGCAGTATTTT. Looking up the rest from reference TRBV9 and TRBJ2-3 gives the full variable domain: DSGVTQTPKHLITATGQRVTLRCSPRSGDLSVYWYQQSLDQGLQFLIQYYNGEERAKGNILERFSAQQFPDLHSELNLSSLELGDSALYFCASSVAGARLDAQYFGPGTRLTVL.

Worth noting for this clonotype: A much larger clone is a single base away; this may be a read error. V gene TRBV30 combines with J gene TRBJ1-2; D remains ambiguous. The CDR3 is made up of 13 amino acids. V was cut by 0 bases and J by 4 bases, with 9 bases left in between. From germline, CDR1 is GTSNPN and CDR2 SVGIG (reference sequence). CDR3 sequence (DNA): TGTGCCTGGAGTGTACCGGGAGGCTATGGCTACACCTTC. Residues: CAWSVPGGYGYTF.

This clonotype was seen many times. The gene calls are TRBV12-3 or TRBV12-4 and TRBJ1-2; D might be TRBD1 (5 bases). The CDR3 covers 12 residues. The V gene lost 2 bases and the J gene lost 5 bases, with 6 bases spanning the gap. This CDR3 is CASSLQGYGYTF. The CDR3 bases are TGTGCCAGCAGTTTACAGGGATATGGCTACACCTTC.

This clonotype was recorded at least ten times. The chain recombines TRBV28 with TRBJ2-3; D possibly corresponds to TRBD1 (5 bases). Germline V gene data show CDR1 as MDHEN and CDR2 as SYDVKM. Trimming shortened V by 2 bases and J by 4 bases, and 10 bases separated the two germline ends. The CDR3 has 14 residues. The CDR3 loop is CASSLRTSSDTQYF. The CDR3 DNA reads TGTGCCAGCAGTTTAAGGACATCCTCAGATACGCAGTATTTT.

This clonotype was seen ten or more times. V usage is TRBV11-2 and J usage is TRBJ1-2; 8 nucleotides align to TRBD1. After removal of 0 bases from V and 8 bases from J, the junction contained 8 bases not matched to a gene. CDR1 and CDR2 (germline): SGHAT, FQNNGV. CDR3 length: 15 residues. This chain's CDR3 is CASSLEVDRVGGYTF. The CDR3 DNA is TGTGCCAGCAGCTTAGAAGTGGACAGGGTGGGAGGCTACACCTTC.

This clonotype was seen at least ten times. The chain couples TRBV10-3 to TRBJ1-1; 7 bases are shared with TRBD1. Germline values: CDR1 ENHRY, CDR2 SYGVKD. The V and J ends lost 4 bases and 11 bases, in that order; junction bases with no gene match: 7. There are 12 residues in the CDR3. The CDR3 DNA is TGTGCCATCAGTGCGGCGACAGGGAACGCTTTCTTT. Protein: CAISAATGNAFF.

This clonotype came up many times. V gene TRBV5-5 combines with J gene TRBJ1-1, with D hard to call. In germline, CDR1 is SGHKS, CDR2 YYEKEE (reference sequence). The CDR3 contains 13 residues. The V gene lost 2 bases and the J gene lost 5 bases, with 10 bases spanning the gap. The CDR3 DNA reads TGTGCCAGCAGCTTACCAGGAAGGACTGAAGCTTTCTTT. Its translation: CASSLPGRTEAFF.